These 11 T cell receptor beta chains came from one sample sequenced in a study of blood T cell repertoires in COVID-19. Clones were sequenced by immunoSEQ multiplex PCR, and TCRdb holds only the in-frame ones, with some missing. The sample yields tens of thousands of clones, roughly four fifths seen once. Sequencing was done on a sample of peripheral blood. These receptors all stem from an elderly woman with active or convalescent COVID-19.

The chain is built from TRBV5-4 and TRBJ2-1, with no clear D. The V gene's germline CDR1 is SGHNT and CDR2 YYREEE (reference sequence). V was trimmed by 0 bases and J by 5 bases, leaving 12 bases between them. The CDR3 length is 15 residues. This CDR3 reads CASSLDNLPNNEQFF. The CDR3 DNA is TGTGCCAGCAGCTTGGATAACCTACCGAACAATGAGCAGTTCTTC.

V usage is TRBV30 and J usage is TRBJ1-2, with TRBD1 as a possible D gene (6 bases). The CDR3 totals 15 residues. Germline-derived CDR1 and CDR2 are GTSNPN and SVGIG (reference sequence). Between the trimmed V and J ends, which lost 0 bases and 4 bases, there was a span of 15 bases. As DNA, the CDR3 is TGTGCCTGGAGTGTACCTGAACAGGGAATCTATGGCTACACCTTC. This encodes CAWSVPEQGIYGYTF.

This chain joins TRBV9 and TRBJ2-1, with D possibly matching TRBD2 (6 bases). Trimming cost V 0 bases and J 3 bases, with 7 bases left between them. This CDR3 region has 14 residues. Germline CDR1 reads SGDLS; CDR2 reads YYNGEE. CDR3 residues: CASSVAGDYNEQFF. DNA of the CDR3: TGTGCCAGCAGCGTAGCGGGGGACTACAATGAGCAGTTCTTC.

V and J are TRBV18 and TRBJ2-3, with no clear D. Trimming shortened V by 4 bases and J by 0 bases, and 5 bases separated the two germline ends. Germline V gives CDR1 KGHSH, CDR2 LQKENI. CDR3 size: 13 residues. CDR3 DNA sequence: TGTGCCAGCTCACTCTTTAGCACAGATACGCAGTATTTT. Protein sequence: CASSLFSTDTQYF. Looking up the rest from reference TRBV18 and TRBJ2-3 gives the full variable domain: NAGVMQNPRHLVRRRGQEARLRCSPMKGHSHVYWYRQLPEEGLKFMVYLQKENIIDESGMPKERFSAEFPKEGPSILRIQQVVRGDSAAYFCASSLFSTDTQYFGPGTRLTVL.

The CDR3 here is CASSWDRGEVLTF. As DNA, the CDR3 is TGTGCCAGCAGTTGGGACAGGGGTGAGGTCCTGACTTTC. V and J are TRBV6-5 and TRBJ2-6; 10 bases align to TRBD1. V gave up 4 bases and J gave up 13 bases; unmatched junction bases: 4. Germline V gene sequence: CDR1 MNHEY, CDR2 SVGAGI. The CDR3 extends over 13 amino acids.

The rearrangement joins TRBV6-2 or TRBV6-3 to TRBJ2-2, with 9 bases identical to TRBD2. Per germline, CDR1 MNHEY and CDR2 SVGEGT. This CDR3 spans 18 amino acids. V lost 0 bases and J lost 2; bases outside the gene matches: 7. CDR3 bases: TGTGCCAGCAGTTACTCGTTGACTAGCGGTTCCAACACCGGGGAGCTGTTTTTT. Translated, it gives CASSYSLTSGSNTGELFF.

This clone was counted once. This rearrangement joins TRBV15 to TRBJ2-1, with TRBD1 matching 12 bases. The CDR3 extends over 18 amino acids. V lost 3 bases, J lost 3 bases, and 9 bases stayed unmatched. CDR1 and CDR2 (germline): LNHNV, YYDKDF (reference sequence). CDR3 loop: CATSRAPGTGGLYNEQFF. DNA for the CDR3: TGTGCCACCAGCAGGGCCCCGGGGACAGGGGGCCTCTACAATGAGCAGTTCTTC.

The chain couples TRBV6-5 to TRBJ1-6; 10 nucleotides agree with TRBD1. This CDR3 is built from 15 residues. Per germline, CDR1 MNHEY and CDR2 SVGAGI. The trim removed 8 bases at V and 15 bases at J, leaving 16 bases unmatched. The CDR3 region has the DNA TGTGCCAGCGGGATTCCGGGACAGGGGTCTAGGAGCCTCCACTTT. Its translation is CASGIPGQGSRSLHF.

The CDR3 region is CASRGQVAEAFF. Written as DNA, the CDR3 is TGTGCCAGCAGGGGACAGGTCGCTGAAGCTTTCTTT. The chain is built from TRBV2 and TRBJ1-1, with 8 nucleotides matching TRBD1. Trimming at V came to 6 bases and at J to 6 bases, leaving 3 bases not matched to a gene. CDR3 length: 12 residues. Germline CDR1 and CDR2: SNHLY and FYNNEI.

V and J are TRBV19 and TRBJ1-5; possibly TRBD1 for D (6 bases). The CDR3 has 20 amino acids. V lost 3 bases and J lost 6, with 30 bases in between. Germline V gene data show CDR1 as LNHDA and CDR2 as SQIVND (reference sequence). In DNA form, the CDR3 reads TGTGCCAGTAGTATTCTAACCGGACAGCGGCCCCAGGCCGCTAGTCAGCCCCAGCATTTT. Amino acids: CASSILTGQRPQAASQPQHF.

The chain couples TRBV2 to TRBJ2-5; weak D call: TRBD2 (5 bases). With 8 bases removed from V and 5 bases from J, the gap between germline ends came to 18 bases. Looked up from germline, CDR1 is SNHLY and CDR2 is FYNNEI. The CDR3 has 14 amino acids. This chain's CDR3 is CASREPARGETQYF. The CDR3 DNA sequence: TGTGCCAGCCGCGAACCGGCTCGAGGGGAGACCCAGTACTTC.